The 21 T cell receptor beta chains below were found in one sample sequenced in a study of T cell responses to AZD1222 COVID-19 vaccine. TCRdb keeps only in-frame clones here, not all; method: immunoSEQ multiplex PCR. The repertoire includes roughly 180,000 clones, around 88% of them detected once, and 0.49% sits in the top ten. Here the sequenced sample was peripheral blood, taken on day 0 of AZD1222 vaccination. The source is an adult in good health.

V is TRBV28 and J is TRBJ2-2; D not resolved. The CDR3 spans 14 residues. CDR1 is MDHEN, CDR2 SYDVKM, per germline. Deletions cut 5 bases from V and 4 bases from J, with 11 bases between. CDR3 sequence reads: CASSPGPSTGELFF. CDR3 nucleotides: TGTGCCAGCAGTCCCGGGCCGAGCACCGGGGAGCTGTTTTTT.

The chain links TRBV19 to TRBJ2-7; D could derive from TRBD1 or TRBD2 (5 bases each). CDR3 length equals 15 residues. V lost 4 bases and J lost 3, with 16 bases in between. Germline values: CDR1 LNHDA, CDR2 SQIVND (reference sequence). CDR3 nucleotides: TGTGCCAGTAGTACCGGGACGGCTTTCGACTACGAGCAGTACTTC. Translation gives CASSTGTAFDYEQYF. The full variable domain, in which reference TRBV19 and TRBJ2-7 provide the parts outside the CDR3, is DGGITQSPKYLFRKEGQNVTLSCEQNLNHDAMYWYRQDPGQGLRLIYYSQIVNDFQKGDIAEGYSVSREKKESFPLTVTSAQKNPTAFYLCASSTGTAFDYEQYFGPGTRLTVT.

The gene calls are TRBV19 and TRBJ1-6; 7 nucleotides line up with TRBD1. V lost 4 bases to trimming and J lost 6 bases; unmatched junction nucleotides: 3. The germline V gene encodes CDR1 LNHDA and CDR2 SQIVND (reference sequence). CDR3 length equals 14 residues. The CDR3 protein is CASSNRGGNSPLHF. CDR3 in DNA: TGTGCCAGTAGTAACAGGGGCGGTAATTCACCCCTCCACTTT. The full variable domain, completed using reference TRBV19 and TRBJ1-6, is DGGITQSPKYLFRKEGQNVTLSCEQNLNHDAMYWYRQDPGQGLRLIYYSQIVNDFQKGDIAEGYSVSREKKESFPLTVTSAQKNPTAFYLCASSNRGGNSPLHFGNGTRLTVT.

The CDR3 sequence is CASKSGETGPYQPQHF. CDR3 in DNA: TGTGCCAGTAAGTCAGGGGAGACAGGACCTTATCAGCCCCAGCATTTT. The chain uses TRBV19 and TRBJ1-5; a weak D match, TRBD1 (6 bases). There are 16 residues in the CDR3. Germline V gene data show CDR1 as LNHDA and CDR2 as SQIVND (reference sequence). The germline V and J ends were trimmed by 7 bases and 5 bases, with 21 bases remaining between them.

The CDR3 region is CASSPMGATNEKLFF. The CDR3 nucleotides read TGTGCCAGCAGCCCAATGGGAGCGACTAATGAAAAACTGTTTTTT. The chain links TRBV9 to TRBJ1-4; D is uncertain. The CDR3 sequence is 15 residues long. V lost 4 bases and J 2 bases, leaving 12 bases between the germline ends. CDR1 and CDR2 from the germline V gene are SGDLS and YYNGEE.

The rearrangement uses TRBV9 and TRBJ1-2; TRBD1 might be the D (6 bases). Germline CDR1 is SGDLS and CDR2 is YYNGEE. Trimming left V 4 bases short and J 4 bases short, with 11 bases between. This CDR3 has 13 residues. The CDR3 loop reads CASSTGSIYGYTF. CDR3 DNA sequence: TGTGCCAGCAGCACAGGGTCTATCTATGGCTACACCTTC. The complete variable domain, with remaining parts taken from reference TRBV9 and TRBJ1-2, reads DSGVTQTPKHLITATGQRVTLRCSPRSGDLSVYWYQQSLDQGLQFLIQYYNGEERAKGNILERFSAQQFPDLHSELNLSSLELGDSALYFCASSTGSIYGYTFGSGTRLTVV.

The chain joins TRBV28 to TRBJ2-2; D not certain. In germline, CDR1 is MDHEN, CDR2 SYDVKM. The CDR3 is 14 amino acids. V dropped 2 bases and J dropped 1 base, with 5 bases sitting between them. CDR3 in amino acids: CASSLQVNTGELFF. Here the CDR3 DNA reads TGTGCCAGCAGTTTACAGGTGAACACCGGGGAGCTGTTTTTT.

The J gene is TRBJ1-2, the V gene TRBV11-2; D is possibly TRBD1 (5 bases). The CDR3 has 16 residues. CDR1 and CDR2 from the germline V gene are SGHAT and FQNNGV. V was cut by 5 bases and J by 2 bases, with 18 bases left in between. CDR3 residues: CASSVTGTRVNYGYTF. CDR3 bases: TGTGCCAGCAGCGTGACCGGAACCAGGGTGAACTATGGCTACACCTTC. Full variable domain (outside the CDR3, taken from reference TRBV11-2 and TRBJ1-2): EAGVAQSPRYKIIEKRQSVAFWCNPISGHATLYWYQQILGQGPKLLIQFQNNGVVDDSQLPKDRFSAERLKGVDSTLKIQPAKLEDSAVYLCASSVTGTRVNYGYTFGSGTRLTVV.

The rearrangement links TRBV2 to TRBJ1-1; 7 nucleotides line up with TRBD1. The germline V gene encodes CDR1 SNHLY and CDR2 FYNNEI. CDR3 length equals 15 residues. J was trimmed by 2 bases and V by 8 bases; bases with no gene match: 11. The DNA for the CDR3 is TGTGCCAGCGGATGGTCCCGACAGGGTAACACTGAAGCTTTCTTT. Amino acids: CASGWSRQGNTEAFF.

This chain links TRBV11-3 with TRBJ2-3, with D unclear. The V end was cut by 2 bases, the J end by 1 base, with 10 bases between. CDR1 and CDR2 (germline): SGHNT, YENEEA. The CDR3 totals 15 residues. CDR3 nucleotides: TGTGCCAGCAGCTTATCCCCGATAGGCACAGATACGCAGTATTTT. Protein sequence: CASSLSPIGTDTQYF. The full variable domain, with the rest looked up from reference TRBV11-3 and TRBJ2-3, is EAGVVQSPRYKIIEKKQPVAFWCNPISGHNTLYWYLQNLGQGPELLIRYENEEAVDDSQLPKDRFSAERLKGVDSTLKIQPAELGDSAVYLCASSLSPIGTDTQYFGPGTRLTVL.

The chain carries TRBV15 and TRBJ2-3; no clear D gene. Trimming stripped 0 bases from V and 4 bases from J, with 8 bases between. The CDR3 runs 14 residues. Germline V gene sequence: CDR1 LNHNV, CDR2 YYDKDF (reference sequence). CDR3 residues: CATSRDRLPDTQYF. The DNA of the CDR3 is TGTGCCACCAGCAGAGATCGTCTCCCAGATACGCAGTATTTT.

J is TRBJ2-1 and V is TRBV7-9; tentatively, D is TRBD2 (6 bases). Germline CDR1 SEHNR, CDR2 FQNEAQ (reference sequence). The CDR3 has 14 residues. V lost 5 bases and J 6 bases, leaving 14 bases between the germline ends. CDR3 sequence (DNA): TGTGCCAGCAGCCCAGCAGGGACTCCCAATGAGCAGTTCTTC. This translates into CASSPAGTPNEQFF.

The genes are TRBV7-2 and TRBJ2-2; D not certain. Looked up from germline, CDR1 is SGHTA and CDR2 is FQGNSA. The CDR3 spans 13 residues. With 5 bases removed from V and 5 bases from J, the gap between germline ends came to 9 bases. This chain's CDR3 is CASSPRVTGELFF. CDR3 coding DNA: TGTGCCAGCAGCCCTAGAGTGACCGGGGAGCTGTTTTTT. Full variable domain (outside the CDR3, taken from reference TRBV7-2 and TRBJ2-2): GAGVSQSPSNKVTEKGKDVELRCDPISGHTALYWYRQSLGQGLEFLIYFQGNSAPDKSGLPSDRFSAERTGGSVSTLTIQRTQQEDSAVYLCASSPRVTGELFFGEGSRLTVL.

The chain links TRBV7-2 to TRBJ1-2, with D possibly being TRBD1 (6 bases). The CDR3 consists of 12 residues. Germline CDR1 and CDR2: SGHTA and FQGNSA. The ends were cut back, 11 bases at V and 4 bases at J, with 14 bases in the middle. The DNA for the CDR3 is TGTGCCTGCCGAGGGGGAGGCTATGGCTACACCTTC. Its translation: CACRGGGYGYTF. Combining the CDR3 with reference TRBV7-2 and TRBJ1-2 gives the whole variable domain GAGVSQSPSNKVTEKGKDVELRCDPISGHTALYWYRQSLGQGLEFLIYFQGNSAPDKSGLPSDRFSAERTGGSVSTLTIQRTQQEDSAVYLCACRGGGYGYTFGSGTRLTVV.

CDR3 sequence reads: CASSYQDGHYEQYF. In DNA, the CDR3 is TGTGCCAGCAGTTACCAGGACGGGCACTACGAGCAGTACTTC. V and J are TRBV6-5 and TRBJ2-7; unclear D gene. V gave up 2 bases and J gave up 3 bases, with 11 bases separating them. The length of the CDR3 is 14 residues. Germline V CDR1 and CDR2: MNHEY, SVGAGI.

The chain links TRBV19 to TRBJ2-2; D might be TRBD2 (6 bases). Between the trimmed V and J ends, which lost 4 bases and 4 bases, there was a span of 7 bases. The CDR3 runs to 13 residues. Per the germline V gene, CDR1 is LNHDA and CDR2 is SQIVND (reference sequence). CDR3 sequence: CASSTRGTGELFF. CDR3 in DNA: TGTGCCAGTAGTACGCGGGGCACCGGGGAGCTGTTTTTT.

The J gene is TRBJ1-4, the V gene TRBV7-9; no clear D. The V end was cut by 2 bases, the J end by 4 bases, with 11 bases between. Germline CDR1 and CDR2: SEHNR and FQNEAQ (reference sequence). The CDR3 covers 15 residues. The CDR3 region is CASSLYVQINEKLFF. The CDR3 DNA reads as TGTGCCAGCAGCTTATATGTACAGATTAATGAAAAACTGTTTTTT. The variable domain in full, with the rest retrieved from reference TRBV7-9 and TRBJ1-4, is DTGVSQNPRHKITKRGQNVTFRCDPISEHNRLYWYRQTLGQGPEFLTYFQNEAQLEKSRLLSDRFSAERPKGSFSTLEIQRTEQGDSAMYLCASSLYVQINEKLFFGSGTQLSVL.

The rearrangement joins TRBV9 to TRBJ2-5; 7 bases match TRBD2. Germline V gives CDR1 SGDLS, CDR2 YYNGEE. This CDR3 region has 15 residues. Trimming at V came to 4 bases and at J to 5 bases, leaving 11 bases not matched to a gene. CDR3 bases: TGTGCCAGCAGCCCCGGGGGGACCCCGGAGGAGACCCAGTACTTC. Translated, it gives CASSPGGTPEETQYF.

V usage is TRBV28 and J usage is TRBJ1-5; perhaps TRBD1 as D (5 bases). CDR3 size: 15 residues. Germline loops: CDR1 MDHEN, CDR2 SYDVKM. Trimming shortened V by 5 bases and J by 2 bases, and 13 bases separated the two germline ends. The CDR3 sequence is CASSSPRARNQPQHF. CDR3 nucleotide sequence: TGTGCCAGCAGTAGTCCCAGGGCGCGCAATCAGCCCCAGCATTTT.

This clone has just one count. The V call is TRBV27, the J call TRBJ2-7; TRBD2 aligns across 8 bases. Germline CDR1 reads MNHEY; CDR2 reads SMNVEV (reference sequence). The trim removed 4 bases at V and 6 bases at J, leaving 11 bases unmatched. The CDR3 contains 15 residues. CDR3: CASSSLGLGRGEQYF. In DNA, the CDR3 is TGTGCCAGCAGTTCCTTGGGACTAGGGAGAGGCGAGCAGTACTTC.

The V call is TRBV7-3, the J call TRBJ2-1; possibly TRBD1 or TRBD2 for D (5 bases each). With 4 bases removed from V and 9 bases from J, the gap between germline ends came to 16 bases. The germline CDR1 and CDR2 sequences are SGHTA and FQGTGA. CDR3 length equals 14 residues. Here the CDR3 DNA reads TGTGCCAGCAGCTGGGACCCCATGAATGGTGAGCAGTTCTTC. It specifies CASSWDPMNGEQFF. Using reference TRBV7-3 and TRBJ2-1 for the parts outside the CDR3, the full variable domain is GAGVSQTPSNKVTEKGKYVELRCDPISGHTALYWYRQSLGQGPEFLIYFQGTGAADDSGLPNDRFFAVRPEGSVSTLKIQRTERGDSAVYLCASSWDPMNGEQFFGPGTRLTVL.